This TCR beta chain was identified in a study of Graves' ophthalmopathy and Graves' hyperthyroidism. Overall study findings and caveats: Ophthalmopathy progression was predicted by the model at less than 71% sensitivity and under 75% specificity.

In this sample, this clonotype turned up a few times. The antigen is undetermined. The PBMCs had their origin in roughly 9.4 ml of fresh peripheral blood. This CDR3 is 18 amino acids long. Trimming stripped 1 base from V and 2 bases from J, with 20 bases between. CDR1 is SGHTA and CDR2 is FQGNSA in the germline V gene. Amplification from RNA transcripts yielded the TCR beta CDR3 regions. HTBI primers were employed in first-round RT-PCR, then a second-round multiplex PCR followed. TCRdb itself ran the multiplex PCR reads through MiXCR, one entry per CDR3 protein. The repertoire holds hundreds of thousands of distinct CDR3 sequences, with over 40% as singletons.

The sequenced material came from peripheral blood. This receptor was obtained from an adult man with Graves' ophthalmopathy. The chain combines TRBV7-2 with TRBJ2-5; D gene uncertain. CDR3 DNA: TGTGCCAGCAGCTTAGGATTGACCTACCGGGCCCTACAAGAGACCCAGTACTTC. Amino acid sequence: CASSLGLTYRALQETQYF.